The 27 T cell receptor beta chains listed next were all sequenced from one sample in a study of T cell responses to AZD1222 COVID-19 vaccine. Only in-frame clones appear in the TCRdb table, and some are missing; sequencing was by immunoSEQ multiplex PCR. The data contain roughly 130,000 clones, 90% to 95% of them singletons. The sample was peripheral blood, taken on day 0 of AZD1222 vaccination. These receptor sequences come from an adult in good health.

This rearrangement joins TRBV18 to TRBJ1-2; possible D gene TRBD1, 5 bases. Germline V CDR1 and CDR2: KGHSH, LQKENI. This CDR3 is 15 amino acids long. V dropped 3 bases and J dropped 4 bases, with 15 bases sitting between them. In nucleotides, the CDR3 is TGTGCCAGCTCACCCCCGACAGTGATGGGCTATGGCTACACCTTC. It yields the protein CASSPPTVMGYGYTF.

For the CDR3, the DNA is TGTGCCTGGAGTGAAGGGGGCGGCCAGCCCCAGCATTTT. Residues: CAWSEGGGQPQHF. The V and J genes are TRBV30 and TRBJ1-5; 7 bases are a match to TRBD1. The CDR3 runs 13 residues. Trimming cost V 1 base and J 7 bases; bases outside gene matches: 4. Germline values: CDR1 GTSNPN, CDR2 SVGIG (reference sequence).

With regard to this clone: Other DNA sequences in this specimen translate into the identical CDR3. V is TRBV3-1 (or the pseudogene TRBV3-2) and J is TRBJ2-2; D uncertain. Germline values: CDR1 LGHDT, CDR2 YNNKEL (reference sequence). The CDR3 totals 14 residues. Deletions cut 0 bases from V and 2 bases from J, with 4 bases between. CDR3 in amino acids: CASSQDTNTGELFF. The CDR3 DNA reads as TGTGCCAGCAGCCAAGACACAAACACCGGGGAGCTGTTTTTT.

The chain recombines TRBV12-3 or TRBV12-4 with TRBJ1-2; the D is unclear. Trimming took off 10 bases at V and 6 bases at J, with 18 bases between the two ends. The CDR3 runs to 13 residues. The CDR3 coding sequence is TGTGCCATACAGAACCCCCCTATAAATGGCTACACCTTC. As protein: CAIQNPPINGYTF.

The V gene is TRBV9, the J gene TRBJ1-1; no clear D. CDR1 SGDLS and CDR2 YYNGEE come from the germline V gene. Trimming removed 0 bases from V and 4 bases from J, with 7 bases in between. This CDR3 contains 13 residues. CDR3 in DNA: TGTGCCAGCAGCGTAGCACAGTCCACTGAAGCTTTCTTT. It translates to CASSVAQSTEAFF.

The chain couples TRBV5-1 to TRBJ2-5, with 7 bases aligning to TRBD1. CDR3 size: 15 residues. Trimming took 4 bases from V and 0 from J; bases not matched to a gene: 6. Germline V CDR1 and CDR2: SGHRS, YFSETQ. CDR3 in amino acids: CASSRTGHDQETQYF. The CDR3, as DNA: TGCGCCAGCAGCCGGACAGGCCACGACCAAGAGACCCAGTACTTC. Full variable domain (rest looked up from reference TRBV5-1 and TRBJ2-5): KAGVTQTPRYLIKTRGQQVTLSCSPISGHRSVSWYQQTPGQGLQFLFEYFSETQRNKGNFPGRFSGRQFSNSRSEMNVSTLELGDSALYLCASSRTGHDQETQYFGPGTRLLVL.

This clone was counted a few times. V usage is TRBV5-8 and J usage is TRBJ1-4, with TRBD1 as a possible D gene (5 bases). Germline CDR1 and CDR2: SGHTS and YDEGEE. The germline V and J ends were trimmed by 4 bases and 8 bases, with 15 bases remaining between them. CDR3 size: 14 residues. The CDR3 region has the DNA TGTGCCAGCAGCCCTCGTTTGCGGGACGAAAAACTGTTTTTT. Amino acids: CASSPRLRDEKLFF.

On this clone: An end of the junction differs from the germline gene, which may be a read error. The chain has TRBV28 and TRBJ1-5, with 9 bases lining up with TRBD1. Germline CDR1 MDHEN, CDR2 SYDVKM. The CDR3 has 16 amino acids. CDR3 in DNA: TGTGCCGGCAGCCTGGACAGGGGACCTTCCAATCAGCCCCAGCATTTT. Its translation: CAGSLDRGPSNQPQHF. The full variable domain, in which reference TRBV28 and TRBJ1-5 provide the parts outside the CDR3, is DVKVTQSSRYLVKRTGEKVFLECVQDMDHENMFWYRQDPGLGLRLIYFSYDVKMKEKGDIPEGYSVSREKKERFSLILESASTNQTSMYLCAGSLDRGPSNQPQHFGDGTRLSIL.

This chain joins TRBV21-1 and TRBJ2-3; the table's D call of TRBD2 was not tested on the DNA. TRBV21-1 is noted as a pseudogene. CDR3 length equals 16 residues. The CDR3 sequence is CASSKDVRDPTDTQYF. CDR3 bases: TGTGCCAGCAGCAAAGACGTCCGGGATCCCACAGATACGCAGTATTTT.

This clone was picked up one time. The chain combines TRBV10-3 with TRBJ2-7, with 10 bases that match TRBD1. V shed 6 bases, J shed 2 bases, and the junction held 10 bases outside the gene matches. The CDR3 spans 16 residues. CDR1 and CDR2 from the germline V gene are ENHRY and SYGVKD. For the CDR3, the DNA is TGTGCCATCAGCGCTCTGGGGACAGGGGCCACCTACGAGCAGTACTTC. Residues: CAISALGTGATYEQYF.

As for this clone: Relative to the germline gene, one junction end is altered; a read error may explain this. This chain links TRBV2 with TRBJ2-1, with a weak D call TRBD2 (5 bases). The CDR3 covers 17 residues. The germline V gene encodes CDR1 SNHLY and CDR2 FYNNEI. This CDR3 reads CASSEGRADGTYNEQFF. The CDR3 nucleotides are TGTGCCAGCAGCGAAGGGAGAGCCGACGGCACCTACAATGAGCAGTTCTTC.

This CDR3 reads CASSFSRTGGGELFF. The CDR3 bases are TGTGCCAGCAGCTTCTCCCGGACGGGAGGTGGGGAGCTGTTTTTT. The chain combines TRBV11-2 with TRBJ2-2; 7 positions match TRBD2. The CDR3 loop spans 15 amino acids. V shed 3 bases, J shed 8 bases, and the junction held 9 bases outside the gene matches. Germline V gene data show CDR1 as SGHAT and CDR2 as FQNNGV.

This rearrangement joins TRBV5-6 to TRBJ2-1, with D unresolved. Germline CDR1 and CDR2: SGHDT and YYEEEE. V gave up 0 bases and J gave up 6 bases, with 10 bases separating them. The CDR3 runs to 14 residues. CDR3 bases: TGTGCCAGCAGCTTGGAGTCTAGTGGCAATGAGCAGTTCTTC. This translates into CASSLESSGNEQFF.

The chain uses TRBV7-9 and TRBJ1-1; weak D call: TRBD1 (6 bases). V was cut by 2 bases and J by 3 bases, with 13 bases left in between. Germline V gene data show CDR1 as SEHNR and CDR2 as FQNEAQ (reference sequence). The CDR3 is made up of 15 amino acids. CDR3 region: CASSLIGGADTEAFF. The CDR3, as DNA: TGTGCCAGCAGCTTAATTGGGGGGGCTGACACTGAAGCTTTCTTT.

The CDR3 loop reads CATSRGLASGYNEQFF. The CDR3 coding sequence is TGTGCCACCAGCAGGGGACTAGCCAGCGGGTACAATGAGCAGTTCTTC. The chain is built from TRBV15 and TRBJ2-1, with TRBD2 identical over 9 bases. Germline-derived CDR1 and CDR2 are LNHNV and YYDKDF (reference sequence). The ends lost 3 bases at V and 4 bases at J; junction bases unmatched: 7. The CDR3 consists of 16 residues. The full variable domain, completed using reference TRBV15 and TRBJ2-1, is DAMVIQNPRYQVTQFGKPVTLSCSQTLNHNVMYWYQQKSSQAPKLLFHYYDKDFNNEADTPDNFQSRRPNTSFCFLDIRSPGLGDTAMYLCATSRGLASGYNEQFFGPGTRLTVL.

This chain joins TRBV7-9 and TRBJ1-2; 8 nucleotides line up with TRBD1. V was clipped by 4 bases and J by 7 bases; unmatched bases: 11. The CDR3 length is 15 residues. The V gene's germline CDR1 is SEHNR and CDR2 FQNEAQ (reference sequence). The CDR3 region is CASSSEDRGFAGYTF. Here the CDR3 DNA reads TGTGCCAGCAGCTCCGAAGACAGGGGTTTTGCTGGCTACACCTTC. Drawing the rest from reference TRBV7-9 and TRBJ1-2, the complete variable domain is DTGVSQNPRHKITKRGQNVTFRCDPISEHNRLYWYRQTLGQGPEFLTYFQNEAQLEKSRLLSDRFSAERPKGSFSTLEIQRTEQGDSAMYLCASSSEDRGFAGYTFGSGTRLTVV.

The V gene is TRBV5-6, the J gene TRBJ2-7; unclear D gene. The germline V and J ends were trimmed by 1 base and 4 bases, with 6 bases remaining between them. Per germline, CDR1 SGHDT and CDR2 YYEEEE. The CDR3 runs 12 residues. The CDR3 loop is CASSLTAYEQYF. CDR3 coding DNA: TGTGCCAGCAGCTTGACCGCTTACGAGCAGTACTTC.

This sequence joins TRBV6-5 and TRBJ2-2, with TRBD1 identical over 9 bases. CDR1 is MNHEY and CDR2 is SVGAGI in the germline V gene. The CDR3 extends over 15 amino acids. J gave up 7 bases and V 6 bases, and 9 bases lay outside the gene matches. The CDR3: CASRGTGGALGELFF. The CDR3 coding sequence is TGTGCCAGCAGGGGCACAGGGGGCGCGCTCGGGGAGCTGTTTTTT.

This clone has just one count. The chain is built from TRBV27 and TRBJ2-1; D could derive from TRBD1 or TRBD2 (5 bases each). Trimming cost V 5 bases and J 2 bases, with 16 bases left between them. This CDR3 spans 16 amino acids. Germline CDR1 is MNHEY and CDR2 is SMNVEV (reference sequence). The CDR3 spells CASSPGLSGPYNEQFF. The CDR3 DNA sequence: TGTGCCAGCAGTCCCGGACTCTCAGGGCCCTACAATGAGCAGTTCTTC.

CDR3 region: CASSQDGSSGLVFSQYF. As DNA, the CDR3 is TGTGCCAGCAGCCAAGATGGTTCGAGCGGGTTGGTGTTTTCCCAGTACTTC. The rearrangement joins TRBV3-1 (or the pseudogene TRBV3-2) to TRBJ2-5; tentatively, D is TRBD2 (6 bases). The CDR3 is made up of 17 amino acids. From germline, CDR1 is LGHDT and CDR2 YNNKEL (reference sequence). The germline V and J ends were trimmed by 0 bases and 9 bases, with 23 bases remaining between them.

The chain carries TRBV24-1 and TRBJ1-4, with D possibly matching TRBD1 (5 bases). The germline CDR1 and CDR2 sequences are KGHDR and SFDVKD. V lost 3 bases to trimming and J lost 0 bases, with 7 bases between them. The CDR3 consists of 15 residues. CDR3 sequence reads: CATSDGAATNEKLFF. The DNA of the CDR3 is TGTGCCACCAGTGATGGGGCAGCAACTAATGAAAAACTGTTTTTT.

The J gene is TRBJ2-1, the V gene TRBV4-1; 10 bases are a match to TRBD2. The CDR3 extends over 17 amino acids. Germline CDR1 MGHRA, CDR2 YSYEKL. The V and J ends lost 0 bases and 7 bases, in that order; junction bases with no gene match: 9. The CDR3 region has the DNA TGCGCCAGCAGCCAAGAACGACAGCCTAGCGGGAGAAATGAGCAGTTCTTC. Translating it yields CASSQERQPSGRNEQFF.

This chain uses TRBV19 with TRBJ1-4; no firm D call. V was shortened by 1 base and J by 4 bases, with 19 bases between the two germline ends. The germline V gene encodes CDR1 LNHDA and CDR2 SQIVND (reference sequence). The CDR3 sequence is 18 residues long. The CDR3 sequence is CASSIVGRERSRNEKLFF. The CDR3 DNA sequence: TGTGCCAGTAGTATAGTTGGGAGAGAGCGTAGCCGTAATGAAAAACTGTTTTTT. Supplemented by reference TRBV19 and TRBJ1-4, the full variable domain reads DGGITQSPKYLFRKEGQNVTLSCEQNLNHDAMYWYRQDPGQGLRLIYYSQIVNDFQKGDIAEGYSVSREKKESFPLTVTSAQKNPTAFYLCASSIVGRERSRNEKLFFGSGTQLSVL.

This chain's CDR3 is CATSRALAPNEQYF. CDR3 sequence (DNA): TGTGCCACCAGCAGGGCACTAGCCCCCAACGAGCAGTACTTC. This chain links TRBV15 with TRBJ2-7; maybe TRBD2 (6 bases). This CDR3 spans 14 amino acids. Looked up from germline, CDR1 is LNHNV and CDR2 is YYDKDF (reference sequence). Trimming removed 3 bases from V and 5 bases from J, with 14 bases in between.

This rearrangement joins TRBV9 to TRBJ1-4, with TRBD1 matching over 7 bases. The CDR3 runs to 15 residues. The V gene end was trimmed by 3 bases and the J gene end by 6 bases; junction bases not matched to a gene: 8. The germline gives CDR1 SGDLS, CDR2 YYNGEE. The CDR3 nucleotides are TGTGCCAGCAGCGGTAGACAGGGTGGGCATGAAAAACTGTTTTTT. Protein: CASSGRQGGHEKLFF.

This chain joins TRBV19 and TRBJ1-1, with D unresolved. Trimming took off 7 bases at V and 1 base at J, with 13 bases between the two ends. The CDR3 extends over 14 amino acids. Germline V gives CDR1 LNHDA, CDR2 SQIVND (reference sequence). This CDR3 reads CASTLGRTNTEAFF. The CDR3 nucleotides are TGTGCCAGTACCTTGGGCAGGACGAACACTGAAGCTTTCTTT.

The V and J genes are TRBV2 and TRBJ1-5; a possible D gene is TRBD1 (6 bases). The CDR3 runs to 14 residues. V lost 4 bases and J 2 bases, leaving 9 bases between the germline ends. Germline V gene data show CDR1 as SNHLY and CDR2 as FYNNEI. The CDR3 bases are TGTGCCAGCAGTGGGGGGCTCGGCAATCAGCCCCAGCATTTT. It translates to CASSGGLGNQPQHF.